This entry describes one TCR beta chain. As originally analysed: Reference gene primer amplification yielded estimated nucleated cell counts. TCRdb's table, derived via immunoSEQ multiplex PCR, lists solely in-frame clones and lacks some. V and J calls and clone size come straight from that table; D and trimming were deduced from the DNA. Counted here are around 100,000 clones, 90% occurring once; the ten biggest clones make up 5% to 6.5%. The data were taken from a study of blood T cell repertoires in COVID-19. Study summary: Samples taken during acute and convalescent COVID-19 were collected in the United States, Italy and Spain. T cells, B-cell-depleted T cells, or PBMCs supplied cDNA or gDNA.

The CDR3 contains 13 residues. Trimming left V 2 bases short and J 7 bases short, with 9 bases between. Germline V gene sequence: CDR1 LGHDT, CDR2 YNNKEL (reference sequence). This receptor was identified in a man over 45 with acute or convalescent COVID-19. Sequenced input: peripheral blood. The chain links TRBV3-1 (or the pseudogene TRBV3-2) to TRBJ2-4, with D unclear. CDR3 in amino acids: CASSQFAGNIQYF. As DNA, the CDR3 is TGTGCCAGCAGCCAATTTGCAGGCAACATTCAGTACTTC.